Following are 27 T cell receptor beta chains from one sample sequenced in a study of T cell repertoires in ileal Crohn's disease. Produced via immunoSEQ multiplex PCR; TCRdb's table is partial and in-frame only. The sample consists of 30,000 to 35,000 clones, 80% of them appearing once. Input material: ileal tissue. The source is an adult with Crohn's disease.

The chain is built from TRBV5-1 and TRBJ2-2, with 9 bases identical to TRBD2. CDR3 length equals 16 residues. Per the germline V gene, CDR1 is SGHRS and CDR2 is YFSETQ. The junction had 4 bases not matched to a gene; V was cut back by 0 bases and J by 4 bases. CDR3 amino acids: CASSLVAGGGTGELFF. As DNA, the CDR3 is TGCGCCAGCAGCTTGGTCGCGGGAGGGGGCACCGGGGAGCTGTTTTTT. Together with reference TRBV5-1 and TRBJ2-2, the CDR3 gives the full variable domain: KAGVTQTPRYLIKTRGQQVTLSCSPISGHRSVSWYQQTPGQGLQFLFEYFSETQRNKGNFPGRFSGRQFSNSRSEMNVSTLELGDSALYLCASSLVAGGGTGELFFGEGSRLTVL.

The J gene is TRBJ2-1, the V gene TRBV5-6, with TRBD2 matching over 8 bases. This CDR3 has 17 residues. V shed 3 bases, J shed 5 bases, and the junction held 13 bases outside the gene matches. Germline-derived CDR1 and CDR2 are SGHDT and YYEEEE. The CDR3 region is CASSWLGGSGVDNEQFF. The CDR3, as DNA: TGTGCCAGCAGCTGGCTGGGGGGTAGCGGGGTTGACAATGAGCAGTTCTTC.

The rearrangement uses TRBV10-1 and TRBJ1-3; D is uncertain. Germline CDR1 WNHNN, CDR2 SYGVQD (reference sequence). The V end was cut by 1 base, the J end by 0 bases, with 10 bases between. CDR3 size: 16 residues. CDR3 nucleotides: TGCGCCAGCAGTGAGTGGAGACCGGTCTCTGGAAACACCATATATTTT. Its translation: CASSEWRPVSGNTIYF.

The rearrangement links TRBV2 to TRBJ2-1; 9 nucleotides agree with TRBD2. This CDR3 is 15 amino acids long. The ends lost 6 bases at V and 0 bases at J; junction bases unmatched: 3. Germline CDR1 is SNHLY and CDR2 is FYNNEI. In DNA form, the CDR3 reads TGTGCCAGCAGAGCGGGGGGCAGCTCCTACAATGAGCAGTTCTTC. Translated: CASRAGGSSYNEQFF. Together with reference TRBV2 and TRBJ2-1, the CDR3 gives the full variable domain: EPEVTQTPSHQVTQMGQEVILRCVPISNHLYFYWYRQILGQKVEFLVSFYNNEISEKSEIFDDQFSVERPDGSNFTLKIRSTKLEDSAMYFCASRAGGSSYNEQFFGPGTRLTVL.

This clone was seen more than once but under ten times. The genes are TRBV19 and TRBJ1-2; 8 positions match TRBD1. V dropped 3 bases and J dropped 7; count of bases not matched to a gene: 1. Germline V CDR1 and CDR2: LNHDA, SQIVND (reference sequence). This CDR3 has 12 amino acids. This CDR3 is CASSIGTGGYTF. The CDR3 DNA follows: TGTGCCAGTAGTATCGGGACAGGTGGCTACACCTTC. The whole variable domain, remainder taken from reference TRBV19 and TRBJ1-2, is DGGITQSPKYLFRKEGQNVTLSCEQNLNHDAMYWYRQDPGQGLRLIYYSQIVNDFQKGDIAEGYSVSREKKESFPLTVTSAQKNPTAFYLCASSIGTGGYTFGSGTRLTVV.

The CDR3 nucleotides read TGTGCCAGCTCCAAGAGGACAGGGGAAGAGACCCAGTACTTC. Protein: CASSKRTGEETQYF. This chain joins TRBV18 and TRBJ2-5; 9 bases map to TRBD1. From germline, CDR1 is KGHSH and CDR2 LQKENI. The junction had 5 bases not matched to a gene; V was cut back by 6 bases and J by 3 bases. The CDR3 has 14 amino acids.

About this clone: At one of its ends the junction is not consistent with the germline gene, which may arise from a read error. The chain is built from TRBV7-9 and TRBJ2-3; D might be TRBD2 (5 bases). In germline, CDR1 is SEHNR, CDR2 FQNEAQ (reference sequence). This CDR3 contains 16 residues. The CDR3 DNA is TGTGCTAGCAGCCCCCTTGTATGGACTCTCACAGATACGCAGTATTTT. It is translated as CASSPLVWTLTDTQYF.

CDR3 in amino acids: CASSADRGAYNSPLHF. In DNA form, the CDR3 reads TGTGCCAGCAGCGCCGACAGGGGCGCCTATAATTCACCCCTCCACTTT. The chain links TRBV9 to TRBJ1-6; 8 bases map to TRBD1. Trimming removed 3 bases from V and 2 bases from J; junction bases left unmatched: 4. The CDR3 is 16 residues long. Germline V lookup: CDR1 SGDLS, CDR2 YYNGEE.

The chain is built from TRBV6-1 and TRBJ1-4; 11 positions agree with TRBD1. V gave up 1 base and J gave up 8 bases; unmatched junction bases: 0. The CDR3 sequence is 14 residues long. Per the germline V gene, CDR1 is MNHNS and CDR2 is SASEGT. Here the CDR3 DNA reads TGTGCCAGCAGTGAAGGGACAGGGGGCGAAAAACTGTTTTTT. Translated, it gives CASSEGTGGEKLFF.

The chain combines TRBV5-1 with TRBJ2-7, with D tentatively TRBD1 (6 bases). V was trimmed by 4 bases and J by 10 bases, leaving 12 bases between them. The CDR3 consists of 11 residues. Looked up from germline, CDR1 is SGHRS and CDR2 is YFSETQ. CDR3 residues: CASSNRDTQYF. CDR3 nucleotide sequence: TGCGCCAGCAGCAACCGGGACACCCAGTACTTC.

The chain employs TRBV5-4 and TRBJ1-2; 8 bases agree with TRBD1. Per germline, CDR1 SGHNT and CDR2 YYREEE (reference sequence). J was trimmed by 0 bases and V by 4 bases; bases with no gene match: 11. The CDR3 runs 17 residues. This chain's CDR3 is CASSPTGVYFANYGYTF. The CDR3 coding sequence is TGTGCCAGCAGCCCGACAGGGGTATACTTCGCTAACTATGGCTACACCTTC. The full variable domain, its missing parts supplied by reference TRBV5-4 and TRBJ1-2, is ETGVTQSPTHLIKTRGQQVTLRCSSQSGHNTVSWYQQALGQGPQFIFQYYREEENGRGNFPPRFSGLQFPNYSSELNVNALELDDSALYLCASSPTGVYFANYGYTFGSGTRLTVV.

The V gene is TRBV7-2, the J gene TRBJ1-1; 10 bases fit TRBD1. The CDR3 is made up of 17 amino acids. Per the germline V gene, CDR1 is SGHTA and CDR2 is FQGNSA. Germline trimming cut 4 bases from V and 7 bases from J; bases unmatched to any gene: 15. The CDR3 reads CASSSHRDRGREGEAFF. The CDR3, as DNA: TGTGCCAGCAGCTCACACCGGGACAGGGGCCGGGAGGGTGAAGCTTTCTTT.

This clone was picked up a small number of times. The chain recombines TRBV19 with TRBJ1-1, with 7 nucleotides matching TRBD1. The V gene end was trimmed by 5 bases and the J gene end by 4 bases; junction bases not matched to a gene: 7. This CDR3 comprises 14 residues. From germline, CDR1 is LNHDA and CDR2 SQIVND (reference sequence). The CDR3: CASSSQGGSTEAFF. The CDR3 coding sequence is TGTGCCAGTAGTTCTCAGGGGGGTAGCACTGAAGCTTTCTTT.

The V call is TRBV5-1, the J call TRBJ2-1; 13 positions match TRBD2. The CDR3 spans 16 residues. Per the germline V gene, CDR1 is SGHRS and CDR2 is YFSETQ. The V and J ends lost 1 base and 2 bases, in that order; junction bases with no gene match: 0. This CDR3 is CASSLTSGRAYNEQFF. The CDR3 DNA follows: TGCGCCAGCAGCTTGACTAGCGGGAGGGCCTACAATGAGCAGTTCTTC.

The chain employs TRBV6-1 and TRBJ2-7, with 7 bases identical to TRBD2. Unmatched junction bases numbered 12, after V lost 4 bases and J lost 0 bases. The CDR3 has 17 residues. CDR1 and CDR2 (germline): MNHNS, SASEGT. The CDR3 DNA is TGTGCCAGCAGTGGGGACCGCCGAGCGGGGAGCTCCTACGAGCAGTACTTC. Its translation: CASSGDRRAGSSYEQYF.

In its sample, this clone was seen a few times. The genes are TRBV30 and TRBJ1-2; weak D call: TRBD1 (6 bases). Trimming cost V 0 bases and J 4 bases, with 9 bases left between them. CDR1 GTSNPN and CDR2 SVGIG come from the germline V gene (reference sequence). CDR3 length: 13 amino acids. The chain's CDR3 is CAWSVGGAYGYTF. The CDR3 region has the DNA TGTGCCTGGAGTGTGGGGGGGGCCTATGGCTACACCTTC.

The chain combines TRBV5-1 with TRBJ2-5; 7 bases are a match to TRBD1. The closer fit of TRBJ2-7 to the DNA end suggests the J call may be wrong. The CDR3 runs to 13 residues. Germline V gene lookup returns CDR1 SGHRS and CDR2 YFSETQ. In DNA, the CDR3 is TGCGCCAGCAGCGCTGGACAGGCCTACGAGCAGTACTTC. Its translation is CASSAGQAYEQYF.

This chain joins TRBV6-1 and TRBJ2-7, with TRBD2 matching over 10 bases. Germline loops: CDR1 MNHNS, CDR2 SASEGT. J lost 6 bases, V lost 8 bases, and 10 bases had no gene match. CDR3 length: 14 residues. The CDR3 nucleotides read TGTGCCAGCTCGGCTAGCGGGAGTTTTGGCGAGCAGTACTTC. Translating gives CASSASGSFGEQYF.

The CDR3 sequence: CATSRRQGADGYTF. CDR3 nucleotides: TGTGCCACCAGCAGGAGACAGGGGGCGGATGGCTACACCTTC. This chain connects TRBV15 to TRBJ1-2; TRBD1 agrees at 10 bases. The CDR3 length is 14 residues. V was clipped by 3 bases and J by 6 bases; unmatched bases: 4. Germline V lookup: CDR1 LNHNV, CDR2 YYDKDF (reference sequence).

This clone occurred a few times. The rearrangement joins TRBV18 to TRBJ2-7, with 14 bases lining up with TRBD2. Unmatched junction bases numbered 12, after V lost 6 bases and J lost 2 bases. Germline CDR1 reads KGHSH; CDR2 reads LQKENI. The CDR3 totals 18 residues. This CDR3 reads CASSRLGTSGRRAYEQYF. CDR3 DNA: TGTGCCAGCTCGCGCCTCGGGACTAGCGGGAGAAGGGCCTACGAGCAGTACTTC.

The gene calls are TRBV5-1 and TRBJ2-5; 9 bases agree with TRBD1. This CDR3 region has 15 residues. The ends lost 4 bases at V and 7 bases at J; junction bases unmatched: 11. Germline V CDR1 and CDR2: SGHRS, YFSETQ. Here the CDR3 DNA reads TGCGCCAGCAGCCTGGGGGGACAGGGATGGGGGACCCAGTACTTC. Translation gives CASSLGGQGWGTQYF.

This clone has a single count. V is TRBV13 and J is TRBJ2-1; TRBD1 might be the D (5 bases). Trimming removed 3 bases at V and 3 bases at J, with 9 bases between. Germline V CDR1 and CDR2: PRHDT, FYEKMQ (reference sequence). This CDR3 has 14 amino acids. The CDR3 DNA sequence: TGTGCCAGCAGCTTCTGGGGCAACTACAATGAGCAGTTCTTC. Its translation: CASSFWGNYNEQFF. The full variable domain, rest sourced from reference TRBV13 and TRBJ2-1, is AAGVIQSPRHLIKEKRETATLKCYPIPRHDTVYWYQQGPGQDPQFLISFYEKMQSDKGSIPDRFSAQQFSDYHSELNMSSLELGDSALYFCASSFWGNYNEQFFGPGTRLTVL.

The sample holds a few counts of this clone. The rearrangement joins TRBV2 to TRBJ1-1; D is undetermined. V was shortened by 7 bases and J by 4 bases, with 19 bases between the two germline ends. CDR3 size: 15 residues. Per the germline V gene, CDR1 is SNHLY and CDR2 is FYNNEI. The CDR3 loop reads CASTYGRGSSTEAFF. In DNA form, the CDR3 reads TGTGCCAGCACCTACGGGCGGGGTTCGAGCACTGAAGCTTTCTTT.

Notes on this clone: The same CDR3 also results from other DNA sequences found in this sample. CDR3 protein: CASSPGQAPYEQYF. The CDR3 DNA reads TGCGCCAGCAGCCCCGGTCAGGCTCCCTACGAGCAGTACTTC. This chain connects TRBV5-1 to TRBJ2-7; no firm D call. Germline CDR1 reads SGHRS; CDR2 reads YFSETQ. This CDR3 has 14 residues. V was pared by 4 bases and J by 2 bases, with 13 bases between.

V usage is TRBV6-1 and J usage is TRBJ1-1; the match to TRBD1 covers 7 bases. CDR3 length: 14 residues. Germline trimming cut 6 bases from V and 1 base from J; bases unmatched to any gene: 5. The germline CDR1 and CDR2 sequences are MNHNS and SASEGT. CDR3 DNA: TGTGCCAGCAGCCAGAGACAGGGGAACACTGAAGCTTTCTTT. This translates into CASSQRQGNTEAFF.

The V call is TRBV9, the J call TRBJ2-5; weak D call: TRBD1 (6 bases). The V end lost 3 bases, the J end lost 4 bases, and 13 bases lay between the germline ends. The CDR3 sequence is 14 residues long. The germline V gene encodes CDR1 SGDLS and CDR2 YYNGEE. CDR3 DNA sequence: TGTGCCAGCAGCGGGACCAGGGGCACAGAGACCCAGTACTTC. Amino acid sequence: CASSGTRGTETQYF.

This chain uses TRBV6-1 with TRBJ1-2; 8 nucleotides match TRBD1. Germline V gene sequence: CDR1 MNHNS, CDR2 SASEGT. The J segment lost 4 bases and the V segment lost 6 bases, leaving 10 bases of the junction unmatched. The length of the CDR3 is 15 residues. The CDR3 sequence: CASSDYSRGLYGYTF. The CDR3 DNA follows: TGTGCCAGCAGCGATTACAGCAGGGGGCTCTATGGCTACACCTTC.